This passage covers 21 T cell receptor beta chains from one sample sequenced in a study of cytomegalovirus exposure and HLA in healthy donors. This PCR relied on a set of 60 Vbeta primers and 13 Jbeta primers. Produced via immunoSEQ multiplex PCR; TCRdb's table is partial and in-frame only. The sample includes under 150,000 clones, around 78% of them seen just once. The sequencing sample was made of PBMCs. These receptors originate from a woman aged 25 to 39 in good health and CMV-seropositive.

CDR3 protein: CASSLGPLQGTNEKLFF. In nucleotides, the CDR3 is TGTGCCAGCAGCTTAGGTCCCCTACAGGGAACGAATGAAAAACTGTTTTTT. This sequence joins TRBV7-9 and TRBJ1-4; a weak D match, TRBD1 (6 bases). The V gene lost 1 base and the J gene lost 5 bases, with 17 bases spanning the gap. Germline V lookup: CDR1 SEHNR, CDR2 FQNEAQ (reference sequence). The CDR3 runs to 17 residues.

The chain uses TRBV29-1 and TRBJ2-3; possible D gene TRBD2, 7 bases. V lost 4 bases to trimming and J lost 1 base, with 15 bases between them. Per germline, CDR1 SQVTM and CDR2 ANQGSEA. CDR3 length: 15 residues. CDR3: CSVAGGPRGTDTQYF. CDR3 nucleotides: TGCAGCGTTGCGGGGGGCCCGAGGGGCACAGATACGCAGTATTTT.

The count of this clone is one. The chain employs TRBV4-2 and TRBJ2-7; 12 bases line up with TRBD2. Germline CDR1 and CDR2: LGHNA and YNFKEQ. The CDR3 loop spans 15 amino acids. Unmatched junction bases numbered 7, after V lost 3 bases and J lost 7 bases. The CDR3 loop reads CASSQRLAGAMEQYF. CDR3 bases: TGTGCCAGCAGCCAGAGACTAGCGGGGGCCATGGAGCAGTACTTC.

The chain links TRBV2 to TRBJ1-1; the D gene is possibly TRBD1 (6 bases). CDR3 length equals 15 residues. Germline CDR1 SNHLY, CDR2 FYNNEI. V lost 2 bases and J lost 0, with 10 bases in between. DNA of the CDR3: TGTGCCAGCAGTGAATTAGGGGGAATGAACACTGAAGCTTTCTTT. This sequence encodes CASSELGGMNTEAFF.

This clone appeared a few times. The V call is TRBV5-5, the J call TRBJ2-1, with TRBD1 matching 7 bases. CDR3 length: 15 residues. The V segment lost 3 bases and the J segment 0 bases; nucleotides outside the gene matches: 3. In germline, CDR1 is SGHKS, CDR2 YYEKEE (reference sequence). The CDR3 loop is CASSSRDSSYNEQFF. In nucleotides, the CDR3 is TGTGCCAGCAGCTCACGGGACAGCTCCTACAATGAGCAGTTCTTC.

The gene calls are TRBV6-1 and TRBJ1-5; TRBD1 is a possible D gene (6 bases). V was clipped by 2 bases and J by 6 bases, with 17 bases between them. The CDR3 is made up of 16 amino acids. Looked up from germline, CDR1 is MNHNS and CDR2 is SASEGT. The CDR3 reads CASSEFLGGGTQPQHF. CDR3 in DNA: TGTGCCAGCAGTGAATTTTTAGGGGGAGGGACTCAGCCCCAGCATTTT.

For the CDR3, the DNA is TGTGCCAGCAGTGACTCGATGGCCGAGAGGTGGGAGACCCAGTACTTC. It yields the protein CASSDSMAERWETQYF. The chain carries TRBV6-4 and TRBJ2-5; D is unclear. Germline V CDR1 and CDR2: MRHNA, SNTAGT. V dropped 0 bases and J dropped 5 bases, with 16 bases sitting between them. The CDR3 consists of 16 residues.

The V call is TRBV4-2, the J call TRBJ2-5, with TRBD2 matching over 10 bases. The V gene end was trimmed by 4 bases and the J gene end by 4 bases; junction bases not matched to a gene: 9. This CDR3 comprises 16 residues. CDR1 is LGHNA, CDR2 YNFKEQ, per germline. CDR3 loop: CASSPLLAGIGETQYF. CDR3 nucleotide sequence: TGTGCCAGCAGCCCCTTACTAGCGGGGATAGGAGAGACCCAGTACTTC.

CDR3 sequence reads: CASSLLRQGRNEQYF. The CDR3 bases are TGTGCCAGCAGTCTGCTGCGACAGGGTAGAAACGAGCAGTACTTC. V usage is TRBV28 and J usage is TRBJ2-7; 7 bases agree with TRBD1. Trimming removed 5 bases from V and 5 bases from J; junction bases left unmatched: 12. CDR1 and CDR2 (germline): MDHEN, SYDVKM. The CDR3 is 15 amino acids.

The chain is built from TRBV7-2 and TRBJ2-7, with 7 bases that match TRBD1. The CDR3 has 15 residues. Germline V gives CDR1 SGHTA, CDR2 FQGNSA. Trimming cost V 1 base and J 7 bases; bases outside gene matches: 10. CDR3 DNA sequence: TGTGCCAGCAGCTTAGGTTTCCGGTCAGGGGGAGAGCAGTACTTC. Amino acids: CASSLGFRSGGEQYF.

The chain carries TRBV4-3 and TRBJ2-2; 10 bases line up with TRBD2. The V gene's germline CDR1 is LGHNA and CDR2 YSLEER. The CDR3 sequence is 15 residues long. Trimming at V came to 7 bases and at J to 3 bases, leaving 5 bases not matched to a gene. The CDR3 DNA reads TGCGCCAGCACGGCAGCGGGGGGGCACACCGGGGAGCTGTTTTTT. Amino acid sequence: CASTAAGGHTGELFF.

CDR3 DNA: TGTGCCAGCAGTCCTCCGGGGTATGGCTACACCTTC. It is translated as CASSPPGYGYTF. V is TRBV13 and J is TRBJ1-2; the D is unclear. The length of the CDR3 is 12 residues. Germline lookup yields CDR1 PRHDT and CDR2 FYEKMQ (reference sequence). V was clipped by 6 bases and J by 5 bases, with 10 bases between them.

The genes are TRBV2 and TRBJ2-3; a possible D gene is TRBD1 (6 bases). The germline CDR1 and CDR2 sequences are SNHLY and FYNNEI. This CDR3 has 13 residues. V was clipped by 9 bases and J by 0 bases, with 10 bases between them. CDR3 protein: CASRTDSTDTQYF. CDR3 DNA sequence: TGTGCCAGTCGGACAGATAGCACAGATACGCAGTATTTT.

J is TRBJ2-3 and V is TRBV29-1; 11 bases line up with TRBD2. Losses at the gene ends were 3 bases for V and 0 bases for J; bases not matched to a gene: 5. CDR3 length: 16 amino acids. Germline CDR1 reads SQVTM; CDR2 reads ANQGSEA. The CDR3 nucleotides are TGCAGCGTTGACGACCTAGCGGGGGGTAGCACAGATACGCAGTATTTT. Translation: CSVDDLAGGSTDTQYF.

The chain combines TRBV2 with TRBJ2-2; tentative D call: TRBD1 (6 bases). CDR1 is SNHLY and CDR2 is FYNNEI in the germline V gene. V shed 4 bases and J shed 3 bases, with 9 bases lying between them. The CDR3 covers 14 residues. For the CDR3, the DNA is TGTGCCAGCAGTGGGACAGACTACACCGGGGAGCTGTTTTTT. Encoded protein: CASSGTDYTGELFF.

A remark on this clone: One end of the junction fails to match germline, which may point to a read error. The chain joins TRBV6-5 to TRBJ2-2, with D possibly matching TRBD2 (5 bases). The CDR3 has 15 amino acids. Germline V gene sequence: CDR1 MNHEY, CDR2 SVGAGI. CDR3 nucleotide sequence: TGTGCCAGCAGCTCAAGAGACGCGAACACCGGGGAGCTATTTTTT. Residues: CASSSRDANTGELFF.

The chain is built from TRBV5-6 and TRBJ2-1; no firm D call. Germline assignment: CDR1 SGHDT and CDR2 YYEEEE. This CDR3 has 13 amino acids. V lost 0 bases to trimming and J lost 6 bases, with 7 bases between them. CDR3 sequence: CASSLVVSNEQFF. CDR3 nucleotides: TGTGCCAGCAGCTTGGTGGTGAGCAATGAGCAGTTCTTC.

In this sample, this clone turned up once. V gene TRBV4-1 combines with J gene TRBJ1-4; D possibly corresponds to TRBD1 (5 bases). CDR3 length equals 14 residues. V was shortened by 5 bases and J by 3 bases, with 10 bases between the two germline ends. CDR1 is MGHRA and CDR2 is YSYEKL in the germline V gene. The chain's CDR3 is CASSLDSSNEKLFF. The CDR3 DNA reads TGCGCCAGCAGCTTAGACAGTTCTAATGAAAAACTGTTTTTT.

J is TRBJ1-3 and V is TRBV6-1; 7 positions match TRBD1. Germline trimming cut 5 bases from V and 2 bases from J; bases unmatched to any gene: 6. The CDR3 loop spans 15 amino acids. CDR1 and CDR2 (germline): MNHNS, SASEGT. CDR3 sequence reads: CASSSGTVPGNTIYF. The CDR3 nucleotides read TGTGCCAGCAGTTCCGGGACAGTCCCTGGAAACACCATATATTTT.

The chain combines TRBV4-2 with TRBJ2-2; D gene unclear. Germline lookup yields CDR1 LGHNA and CDR2 YNFKEQ. V was cut by 0 bases and J by 2 bases, with 13 bases left in between. This CDR3 has 17 amino acids. Here the CDR3 reads CASSQEIVHRNTGELFF. The DNA of the CDR3 is TGTGCCAGCAGCCAAGAAATCGTACACCGAAACACCGGGGAGCTGTTTTTT.

The chain recombines TRBV7-6 with TRBJ2-5; maybe TRBD2 (7 bases). The CDR3 is made up of 16 amino acids. The germline V gene encodes CDR1 SGHVS and CDR2 FNYEAQ. The V and J ends lost 5 bases and 4 bases respectively, with 20 bases between them. The chain's CDR3 is CASSTLGGARGETQYF. The CDR3 nucleotides are TGTGCCAGCAGCACCTTGGGGGGGGCGAGGGGAGAGACCCAGTACTTC.